The rows below give T cell receptor beta chains drawn from one sample of a study of T cells after yellow fever vaccination. TCRdb independently ran MiXCR on the 5' RACE reads; one entry per CDR3 protein. The sample consists of some 340,000 distinct CDR3 sequences, approximately 12% of them appearing once. The material sequenced was CD4+ T cells sorted from PBMCs, taken 45 days after the yellow fever booster vaccination. The source is a man in his late teens or twenties who received the YFV17D yellow fever vaccine. Both conserved end residues are part of each CDR3. Fields, in order: V gene, clone size, D gene, J gene, CDR3 protein, CDR3 DNA. The D gene is left open where the match is weak. Expanded clones are given a class, and other clones once, few, many or no size at all.

TRBV7-2	many	.	TRBJ2-5	CASSLDRSQETQYF	TGTGCCAGCAGCTTAGACCGAAGCCAAGAGACCCAGTACTTC
TRBV20-1	few	.	TRBJ1-6	CSARKGARSYNSPLHF	TGCAGTGCTAGAAAAGGGGCCCGCTCCTATAATTCACCCCTCCACTTT
TRBV3-1	.	.	TRBJ1-2	CASSQGNRGWHGYTF	TGTGCCAGCAGCCAGGGGAACAGAGGATGGCATGGCTACACCTTC
TRBV20-1	many	TRBD2	TRBJ2-5	CSAPGTSDETQYF	TGCAGTGCTCCCGGGACTAGCGACGAGACCCAGTACTTC
TRBV12-3/TRBV12-4	.	.	TRBJ2-5	CASSFAAPETQYF	TGTGCCAGCAGTTTCGCGGCACCAGAGACCCAGTACTTC
TRBV5-1	.	.	TRBJ2-3	CASSGGHSGADTQYF	TGCGCCAGCAGCGGGGGACACTCGGGGGCAGATACGCAGTATTTT
TRBV3-1	few	.	TRBJ1-1	CASSQVGEAFF	TGTGCCAGCAGCCAAGTGGGTGAAGCTTTCTTT
TRBV15	.	.	TRBJ2-1	CATSRGGEGNNEQFF	TGTGCCACCAGCAGAGGGGGCGAGGGAAACAATGAGCAGTTCTTC
TRBV7-9	few	.	TRBJ2-2	CASSLALQGTNTGELFF	TGTGCCAGCAGCTTAGCCTTGCAGGGAACGAACACCGGGGAGCTGTTTTTT
TRBV4-1	.	.	TRBJ2-5	CASSQGRGRKETQYF	TGCGCCAGCAGCCAAGGGAGGGGTAGGAAAGAGACCCAGTACTTC
TRBV5-1	.	.	TRBJ2-3	CASSYGGRTDTQYF	TGCGCCAGCAGCTACGGCGGTCGCACAGATACGCAGTATTTT
TRBV7-2	.	.	TRBJ1-2	CASSSRRGDGYTF	TGTGCCAGCAGCTCTCGGCGGGGGGATGGCTACACCTTC
TRBV7-9	few	.	TRBJ1-1	CASSLRQGVSNTEAFF	TGTGCCAGCAGCTTACGGCAGGGCGTCTCGAACACTGAAGCTTTCTTT
TRBV6-5	.	.	TRBJ2-4	CASSYRLAKNIQYF	TGTGCCAGCAGTTATAGGCTGGCCAAAAACATTCAGTACTTC
TRBV4-1	.	TRBD2	TRBJ2-3	CASSPSGTSGRTDTQYF	TGCGCCAGCAGCCCTTCCGGGACTAGCGGCCGCACAGATACGCAGTATTTT
TRBV29-1	.	.	TRBJ2-1	CSVREGGGEQFF	TGCAGCGTTCGCGAGGGGGGCGGTGAGCAGTTCTTC
TRBV12-3/TRBV12-4	.	TRBD1	TRBJ1-1	CASSLRDRAYEAFF	TGTGCCAGCAGTTTAAGGGACAGGGCCTATGAAGCTTTCTTT
TRBV5-1	.	.	TRBJ2-5	CASSPGAGRDETQYF	TGCGCCAGCAGCCCAGGGGCAGGGAGAGATGAGACCCAGTACTTC
TRBV20-1	few	TRBD1	TRBJ1-2	CSAGSTQGGGMNWYGYTF	TGCAGTGCTGGTTCAACGCAGGGGGGCGGGATGAATTGGTATGGCTACACCTTC
TRBV4-3	few	.	TRBJ1-6	CASSQDGRQYNSPLHF	TGCGCCAGCAGCCAAGATGGGCGTCAGTATAATTCACCCCTCCACTTT
TRBV27	few	.	TRBJ1-1	CASSTYRDTEAFF	TGTGCCAGCAGTACGTACAGGGACACTGAAGCTTTCTTT
TRBV12-3/TRBV12-4	few	.	TRBJ1-1	CASSDTVLMNTEAFF	TGTGCCAGCAGTGACACAGTCCTAATGAACACTGAAGCTTTCTTT
TRBV12-3/TRBV12-4	few	TRBD2	TRBJ2-3	CASRKLAFPTDTQYF	TGTGCCAGCAGGAAACTAGCGTTTCCCACAGATACGCAGTATTTT
TRBV9	few	.	TRBJ2-3	CASSVNSVDTQYF	TGTGCCAGCAGCGTGAATAGCGTGGATACGCAGTATTTT
TRBV7-2	.	TRBD1	TRBJ2-1	CASSPSRDRGYNEQFF	TGTGCCAGCAGCCCGAGTAGGGACAGGGGCTACAATGAGCAGTTCTTC
TRBV7-7	many	.	TRBJ2-3	CASSESRLGAGTQYF	TGTGCCAGCAGCGAGAGTAGACTAGGGGCCGGTACGCAGTATTTT
TRBV24-1	few	.	TRBJ2-1	CATEGGRYNEQFF	TGTGCCACCGAGGGGGGGCGATACAATGAGCAGTTCTTC
TRBV15	few	.	TRBJ1-5	CATSRDRGGDQPQHF	TGTGCCACCAGCAGAGATCGGGGCGGGGATCAGCCCCAGCATTTT
TRBV28	once	.	TRBJ1-2	CASSPSTGLSYGYTF	TGTGCCAGCAGTCCTAGCACGGGACTGAGCTATGGCTACACCTTC
TRBV6-5	few	.	TRBJ1-6	CASSPRGEYNSPLHF	TGTGCCAGCAGCCCCCGGGGGGAATATAATTCACCCCTCCACTTT
TRBV2	.	.	TRBJ2-5	CASSEQRETQYF	TGTGCCAGCAGTGAGCAGCGGGAGACCCAGTACTTC
TRBV28	.	.	TRBJ2-5	CASSPPGGTRDF	TGTGCCAGCAGCCCCCCGGGCGGGACGCGGGACTTC
TRBV6-2/TRBV6-3	.	.	TRBJ2-2	CASSLGHSWATGELFF	TGTGCCAGCAGTCTCGGACATTCTTGGGCCACCGGGGAGCTGTTTTTT